This T cell receptor beta chain was sequenced during a study of shared clonotypes between healthy human individuals. General study results and limits: The study found about 5% of naive CD4 clonotypes shared across four donors. Clonotypes not shared had lower generation probabilities than those common to all four donors.

For this clone: The antigen is unknown.

How the authors handled the data: Junction-only immunoSEQ sequences carried no quality scores, so filtering differed. The data were produced by immunoSEQ multiplex PCR, yet TCRdb's version contains in-frame clones alone and is incomplete. From that table come the V and J calls and clone size; the DNA was used to work out D and trimming. The data hold about 1.5 million clones, with approximately 98% observed a single time. V lost 2 bases to trimming and J lost 0 bases, with 11 bases between them. The CDR3 extends over 16 amino acids. Germline CDR1 reads SEHNR; CDR2 reads FQNEAQ (reference sequence). This TCR was recovered from a man between 25 and 39 years old in good health. Sequenced material: naive CD4+ T cells sorted from blood. Subset indicated: CD45RA+ positively selected. The rearrangement uses TRBV7-9 and TRBJ1-3, with D perhaps TRBD1 (6 bases). CDR3 in amino acids: CASSLSRRGSGNTIYF. DNA for the CDR3: TGTGCCAGCAGCTTATCTCGCAGGGGCTCTGGAAACACCATATATTTT.